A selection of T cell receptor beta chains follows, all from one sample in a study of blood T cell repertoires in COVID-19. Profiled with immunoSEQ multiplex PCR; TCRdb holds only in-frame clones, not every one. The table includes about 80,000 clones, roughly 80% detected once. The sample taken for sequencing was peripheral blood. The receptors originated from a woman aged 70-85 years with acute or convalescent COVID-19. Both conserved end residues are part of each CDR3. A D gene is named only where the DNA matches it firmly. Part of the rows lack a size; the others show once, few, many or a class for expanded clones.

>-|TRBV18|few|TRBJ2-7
CASSPGYEQYF
TGTGCCAGCTCACCCGGCTACGAGCAGTACTTC
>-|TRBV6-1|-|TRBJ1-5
CASSEIARALSNQPQHF
TGTGCCAGCAGTGAGATTGCCCGAGCCCTTAGCAATCAGCCCCAGCATTTT
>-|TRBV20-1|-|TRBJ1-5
CSASKGDNNQPQHF
TGCAGTGCTAGTAAGGGAGATAACAATCAGCCCCAGCATTTT
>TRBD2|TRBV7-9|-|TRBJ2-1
CASSSRGSLPFF
TGTGCCAGCAGCTCACGCGGGAGTCTTCCGTTCTTC
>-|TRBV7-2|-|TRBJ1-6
CASSLQVYNSPLHF
TGTGCCAGCAGCTTACAGGTCTATAATTCACCCCTCCACTTT
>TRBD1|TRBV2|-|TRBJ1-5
CASTWTGSNQPQHF
TGTGCCAGCACTTGGACAGGCAGCAATCAGCCCCAGCATTTT
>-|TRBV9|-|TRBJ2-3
CASKRSGTDTQYF
TGTGCCAGCAAAAGGAGCGGCACAGATACGCAGTATTTT
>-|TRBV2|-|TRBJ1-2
CASSPTVALGYTF
TGTGCCAGCAGCCCGACAGTAGCATTGGGCTACACCTTC
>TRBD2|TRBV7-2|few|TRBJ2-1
CASSLVAWAGGSNEQFF
TGTGCCAGCAGCTTAGTTGCCTGGGCGGGGGGATCTAATGAGCAGTTCTTC
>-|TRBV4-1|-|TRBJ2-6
CASSQGSLSGANVLTF
TGCGCCAGCAGCCAAGGTTCCCTGTCTGGGGCCAACGTCCTGACTTTC
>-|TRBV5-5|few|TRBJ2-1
CASSLDPRGSTYNEQFF
TGTGCCAGCAGCTTGGACCCCAGGGGATCGACCTACAATGAGCAGTTCTTC
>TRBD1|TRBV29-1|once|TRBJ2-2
CSVATGGNTGELFF
TGCAGCGTTGCCACAGGGGGGAACACCGGGGAGCTGTTTTTT
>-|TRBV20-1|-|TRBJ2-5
CSASFGGDQETQYF
TGCAGTGCTAGTTTCGGCGGGGACCAAGAGACCCAGTACTTC
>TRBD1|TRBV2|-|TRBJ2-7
CASSIGSTGNSYEQYF
TGTGCCAGCAGTATTGGATCGACAGGGAACAGCTACGAGCAGTACTTC
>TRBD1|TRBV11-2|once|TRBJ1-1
CASSLADRYTEAFF
TGTGCCAGCAGCTTAGCGGACAGGTACACTGAAGCTTTCTTT
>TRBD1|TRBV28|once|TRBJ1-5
CASSLPTGKRQPQHF
TGTGCCAGCAGCCTCCCGACAGGGAAGCGTCAGCCCCAGCATTTT
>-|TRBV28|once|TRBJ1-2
CASHASGGLYGYTF
TGTGCCAGCCATGCTAGTGGGGGCTTATATGGCTACACCTTC
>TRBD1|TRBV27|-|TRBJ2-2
CASSTGQGMFPGELFF
TGTGCCAGCAGTACCGGACAGGGGATGTTTCCCGGGGAGCTGTTTTTT
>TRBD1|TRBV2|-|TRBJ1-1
CASSFDRGRNTEAFF
TGTGCCAGCAGTTTCGACAGGGGAAGAAACACTGAAGCTTTCTTT
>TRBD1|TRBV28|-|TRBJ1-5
CATVDRGPRSNQPQHF
TGTGCCACCGTTGACAGGGGGCCTCGTAGCAATCAGCCCCAGCATTTT
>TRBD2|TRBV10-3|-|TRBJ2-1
CAISVAGLDEQFF
TGTGCCATCAGTGTAGCGGGACTTGATGAGCAGTTCTTC
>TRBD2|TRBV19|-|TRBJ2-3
CASRRTSGRDRVTDTQYF
TGTGCCAGTAGACGGACTAGCGGGAGAGATCGCGTTACAGATACGCAGTATTTT
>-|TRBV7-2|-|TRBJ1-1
CASTLGGRSTEAFF
TGTGCCAGCACCCTTGGAGGGAGGAGTACTGAAGCTTTCTTT
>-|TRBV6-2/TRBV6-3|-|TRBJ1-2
CASSYSGGNYGYTF
TGTGCCAGCAGTTACTCCGGCGGTAACTATGGCTACACCTTC
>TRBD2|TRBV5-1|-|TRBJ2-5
CASSFGTSGIETQYF
TGCGCCAGCAGCTTTGGGACTAGCGGAATCGAGACCCAGTACTTC
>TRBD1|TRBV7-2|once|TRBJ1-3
CASSVSSGGTGNTIYF
TGTGCCAGCAGCGTGAGTTCAGGGGGCACTGGAAACACCATATATTTT
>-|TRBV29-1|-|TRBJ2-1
CSVGPGYNEQFF
TGCAGCGTTGGCCCGGGGTACAATGAGCAGTTCTTC
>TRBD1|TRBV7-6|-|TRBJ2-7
CASSLATGAEQYF
TGTGCCAGCAGCTTAGCTACAGGGGCGGAGCAGTACTTC
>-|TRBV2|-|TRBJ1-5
CASSEESSNQPQHF
TGTGCCAGCAGTGAGGAGAGTAGCAATCAGCCCCAGCATTTT
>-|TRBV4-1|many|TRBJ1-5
CASSQFLGGNQPQHF
TGCGCCAGCAGCCAATTCCTCGGGGGCAATCAGCCCCAGCATTTT
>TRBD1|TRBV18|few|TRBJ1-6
CASSPRTGQNSPLHF
TGTGCCAGCTCACCGAGGACAGGGCAAAATTCACCCCTCCACTTT
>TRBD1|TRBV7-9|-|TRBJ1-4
CASSLVGGDEKLFF
TGTGCCAGCAGCTTAGTAGGGGGCGATGAAAAACTGTTTTTT
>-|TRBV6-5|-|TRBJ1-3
CASSFARGNGNTIYF
TGTGCCAGCAGTTTTGCCAGAGGAAACGGAAACACCATATATTTT
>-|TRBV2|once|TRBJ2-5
CASSEPRGTQYF
TGTGCCAGCAGTGAACCCCGGGGGACCCAGTACTTC
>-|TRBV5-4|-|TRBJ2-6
CASYRLSVSGANVLTF
TGTGCCAGCTACCGCCTCAGTGTATCTGGGGCCAACGTCCTGACTTTC
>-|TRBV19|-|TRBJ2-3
CASSPRGVPDTQYF
TGTGCCAGTAGTCCGCGGGGAGTTCCAGATACGCAGTATTTT
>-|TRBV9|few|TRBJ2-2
CASSVQDTGELFF
TGTGCCAGCAGCGTACAGGACACCGGGGAGCTGTTTTTT
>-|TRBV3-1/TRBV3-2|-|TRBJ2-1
CASSQMVEGEQFF
TGTGCCAGCAGCCAGATGGTTGAGGGTGAGCAGTTCTTC
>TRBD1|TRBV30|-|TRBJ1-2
CAWSLSRGPYGYTF
TGTGCCTGGAGCCTCTCCAGGGGGCCCTATGGCTACACCTTC
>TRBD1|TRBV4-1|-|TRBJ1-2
CASSQVGPGQGRANGYTF
TGCGCCAGCAGCCAAGTAGGTCCGGGACAGGGTAGAGCTAATGGCTACACCTTC
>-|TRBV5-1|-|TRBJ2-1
CASSYHGEFGSYEQFF
TGCGCCAGCAGTTACCACGGGGAATTCGGGTCCTATGAGCAGTTCTTC
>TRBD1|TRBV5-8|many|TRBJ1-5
CASSIGSTGVQPQHF
TGTGCCAGCAGCATCGGATCGACAGGGGTACAGCCCCAGCATTTT
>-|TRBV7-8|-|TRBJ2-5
CASSLGDRARAGETQYF
TGTGCCAGCAGCTTAGGCGACCGAGCGCGCGCGGGGGAGACCCAGTACTTC
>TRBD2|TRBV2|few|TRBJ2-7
CASSEDRLAGVYEQYF
TGTGCCAGCAGTGAAGATCGACTAGCGGGAGTTTACGAGCAGTACTTC
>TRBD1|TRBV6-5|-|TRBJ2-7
CASSRQGVEQYF
TGTGCCAGCAGCCGACAGGGCGTCGAGCAGTACTTC
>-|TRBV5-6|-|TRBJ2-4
CASSEEPGRRSIQYF
TGTGCCAGCAGCGAAGAACCGGGTCGCCGGAGCATTCAGTACTTC
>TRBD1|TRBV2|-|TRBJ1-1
CASKTGGKAFF
TGTGCCAGCAAAACAGGGGGAAAAGCTTTCTTT
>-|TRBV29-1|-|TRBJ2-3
CSVDPGRGTDTQYF
TGCAGCGTTGACCCCGGGAGAGGGACAGATACGCAGTATTTT
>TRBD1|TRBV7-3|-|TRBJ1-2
CASSLSGDRMLGYTF
TGTGCCAGCAGCCTCTCCGGGGACAGAATGTTGGGCTACACCTTC
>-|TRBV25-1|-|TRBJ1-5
CASSDGKDQPQHF
TGTGCCAGCAGTGACGGGAAAGATCAGCCCCAGCATTTT
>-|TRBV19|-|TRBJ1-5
CASSQGGQDLSNQPQHF
TGTGCCAGTTCGCAGGGAGGACAAGACCTTAGCAATCAGCCCCAGCATTTT
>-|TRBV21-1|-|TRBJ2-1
CASSLHDKRDRGLWNEQFF
TGTGCCAGCAGCTTACACGATAAGAGGGACAGGGGGCTTTGGAATGAGCAGTTCTTC
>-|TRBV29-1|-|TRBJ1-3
CSVDSSGNTIYF
TGCAGCGTTGACTCCTCTGGAAACACCATATATTTT